This TCR beta chain was profiled in a study of shared clonotypes between healthy human individuals. Clones were sequenced by immunoSEQ multiplex PCR, and TCRdb holds only the in-frame ones, with some missing. Of approximately 120,000 clones listed, 55% to 70% are singletons. V lost 10 bases and J lost 4; bases outside the gene matches: 3. The V gene's germline CDR1 is WNHNN and CDR2 SYGVQD (reference sequence). This CDR3 comprises 13 residues. V gene TRBV10-1 combines with J gene TRBJ2-7; 14 bases are a match to TRBD2. Input material: memory CD8+ T cells sorted from blood. As to subset: CD45RO+ cells pooled with CCR7-negative TemRA cells. This TCR derives from a young woman in good health. CDR3 loop: CATGTSGSYEQYF. DNA of the CDR3: TGCGCCACCGGGACTAGCGGGAGTTACGAGCAGTACTTC.